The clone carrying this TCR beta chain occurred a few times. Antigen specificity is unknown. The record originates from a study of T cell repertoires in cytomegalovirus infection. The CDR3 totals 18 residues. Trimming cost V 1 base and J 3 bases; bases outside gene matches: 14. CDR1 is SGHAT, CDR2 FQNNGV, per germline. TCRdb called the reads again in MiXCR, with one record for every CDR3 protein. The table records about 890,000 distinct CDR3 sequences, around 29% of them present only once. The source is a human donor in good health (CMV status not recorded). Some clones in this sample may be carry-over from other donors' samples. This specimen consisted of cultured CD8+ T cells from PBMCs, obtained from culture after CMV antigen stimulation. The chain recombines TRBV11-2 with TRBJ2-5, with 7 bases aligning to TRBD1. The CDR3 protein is CASSLGYLSVGTEETQYF. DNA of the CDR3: TGTGCCAGCAGCTTAGGATATTTGTCGGTTGGGACAGAAGAGACCCAGTACTTC. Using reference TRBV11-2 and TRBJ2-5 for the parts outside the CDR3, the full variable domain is EAGVAQSPRYKIIEKRQSVAFWCNPISGHATLYWYQQILGQGPKLLIQFQNNGVVDDSQLPKDRFSAERLKGVDSTLKIQPAKLEDSAVYLCASSLGYLSVGTEETQYFGPGTRLLVL.